This T cell receptor (beta chain) was found in a study of blood T cell repertoires in COVID-19. Study details: The United States, Italy and Spain provided the acute and convalescent COVID-19 samples. Sources were T cells, B-cell-depleted T cells, or PBMCs; the material itself was cDNA or gDNA.

Under the authors' procedure: Amplification of reference gene primers was used by the study to estimate nucleated cell counts. Method: immunoSEQ multiplex PCR; TCRdb's copy keeps in-frame clones and lacks some. D and trimming were read from the DNA, whereas the V and J calls and clone size are those reported in that table. Of approximately 92,000 clones in the sample, 84% were seen once. The CDR3 has 15 amino acids. Germline V gene data show CDR1 as MDHEN and CDR2 as SYDVKM. Germline trimming cut 10 bases from V and 4 bases from J; bases unmatched to any gene: 13. Sequencing was performed on peripheral blood. The source is a man between 65 and 80 years old with active or convalescent COVID-19. The chain links TRBV28 to TRBJ2-7, with 10 bases fitting TRBD1. The CDR3 sequence: CATSKRDRGGYEQYF. CDR3 nucleotides: TGTGCCACCTCCAAGAGGGACAGGGGCGGATACGAGCAGTACTTC. The variable domain in full, with the rest retrieved from reference TRBV28 and TRBJ2-7, is DVKVTQSSRYLVKRTGEKVFLECVQDMDHENMFWYRQDPGLGLRLIYFSYDVKMKEKGDIPEGYSVSREKKERFSLILESASTNQTSMYLCATSKRDRGGYEQYFGPGTRLTVT.